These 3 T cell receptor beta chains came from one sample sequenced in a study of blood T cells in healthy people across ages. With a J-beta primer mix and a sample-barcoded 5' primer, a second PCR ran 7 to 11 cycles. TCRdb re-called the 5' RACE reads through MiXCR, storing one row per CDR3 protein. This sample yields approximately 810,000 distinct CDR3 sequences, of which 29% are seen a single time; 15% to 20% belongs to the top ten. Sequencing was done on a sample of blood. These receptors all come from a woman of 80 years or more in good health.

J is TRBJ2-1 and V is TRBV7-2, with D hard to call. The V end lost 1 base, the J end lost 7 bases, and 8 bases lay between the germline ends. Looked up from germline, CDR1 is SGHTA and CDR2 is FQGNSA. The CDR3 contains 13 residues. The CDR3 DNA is TGTGCCAGCAGCTTAGGGCCCGAGAATGAGCAGTTCTTC. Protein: CASSLGPENEQFF.

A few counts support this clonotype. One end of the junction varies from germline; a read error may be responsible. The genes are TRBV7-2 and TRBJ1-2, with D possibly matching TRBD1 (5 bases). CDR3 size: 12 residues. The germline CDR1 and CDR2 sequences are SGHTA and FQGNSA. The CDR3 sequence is CASDGADYGYTF. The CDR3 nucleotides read TGTGCCAGCGATGGGGCGGACTACGGCTACACCTTC.

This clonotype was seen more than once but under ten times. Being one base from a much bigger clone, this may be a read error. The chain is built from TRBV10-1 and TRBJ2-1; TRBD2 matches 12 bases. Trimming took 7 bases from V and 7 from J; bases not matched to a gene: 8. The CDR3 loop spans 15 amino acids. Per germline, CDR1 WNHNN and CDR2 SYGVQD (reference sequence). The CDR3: CASTTGLAGRNEQFF. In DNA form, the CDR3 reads TGCGCCAGCACCACTGGACTAGCGGGGAGAAATGAGCAGTTCTTC.